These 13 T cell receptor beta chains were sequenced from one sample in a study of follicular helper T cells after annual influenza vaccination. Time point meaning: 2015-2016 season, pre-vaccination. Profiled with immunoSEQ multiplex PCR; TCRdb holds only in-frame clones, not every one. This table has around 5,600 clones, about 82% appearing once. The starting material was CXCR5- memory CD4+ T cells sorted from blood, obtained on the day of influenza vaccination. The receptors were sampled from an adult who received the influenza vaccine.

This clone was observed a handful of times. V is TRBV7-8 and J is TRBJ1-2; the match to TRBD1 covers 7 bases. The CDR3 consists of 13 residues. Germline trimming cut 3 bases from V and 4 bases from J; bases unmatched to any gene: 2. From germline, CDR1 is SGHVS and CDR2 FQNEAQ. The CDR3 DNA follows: TGTGCCAGCAGCTTGGGACAGATCTATGGCTACACCTTC. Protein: CASSLGQIYGYTF.

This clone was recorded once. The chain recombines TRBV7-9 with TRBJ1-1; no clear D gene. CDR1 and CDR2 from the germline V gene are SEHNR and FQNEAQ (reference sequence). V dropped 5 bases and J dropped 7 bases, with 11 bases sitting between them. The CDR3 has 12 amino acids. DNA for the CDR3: TGTGCCAGCAGCCCCCACGGCATTGAAGCTTTCTTT. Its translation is CASSPHGIEAFF.

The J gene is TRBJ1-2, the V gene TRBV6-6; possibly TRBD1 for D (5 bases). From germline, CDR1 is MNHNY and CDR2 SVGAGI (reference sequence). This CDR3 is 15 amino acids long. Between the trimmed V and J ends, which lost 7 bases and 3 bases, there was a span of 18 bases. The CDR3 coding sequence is TGTGCCAGCAAATTTGGGACCATGGGAGACTATGGCTACACCTTC. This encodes CASKFGTMGDYGYTF.

For the CDR3, the DNA is TGTGCCAGTAGTATAGGCACGACAGGGAATCAGCCCCAGCATTTT. Translated, it gives CASSIGTTGNQPQHF. The chain carries TRBV19 and TRBJ1-5, with 7 bases identical to TRBD1. Trimming at V came to 1 base and at J to 4 bases, leaving 4 bases not matched to a gene. The CDR3 totals 15 residues. CDR1 and CDR2 from the germline V gene are LNHDA and SQIVND (reference sequence).

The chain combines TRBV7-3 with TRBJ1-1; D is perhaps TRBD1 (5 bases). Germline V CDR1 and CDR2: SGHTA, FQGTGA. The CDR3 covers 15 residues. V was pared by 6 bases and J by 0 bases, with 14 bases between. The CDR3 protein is CASSRDGQMNTEAFF. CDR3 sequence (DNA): TGTGCCAGCAGTCGGGACGGCCAGATGAACACTGAAGCTTTCTTT.

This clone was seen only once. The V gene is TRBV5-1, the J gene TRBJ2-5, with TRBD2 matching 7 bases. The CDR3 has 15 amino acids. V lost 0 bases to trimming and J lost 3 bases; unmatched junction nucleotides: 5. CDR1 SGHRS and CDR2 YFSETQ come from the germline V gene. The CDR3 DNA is TGCGCCAGCAGCTTGGCCTCTGCGGGAGAAGAGACCCAGTACTTC. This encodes CASSLASAGEETQYF.

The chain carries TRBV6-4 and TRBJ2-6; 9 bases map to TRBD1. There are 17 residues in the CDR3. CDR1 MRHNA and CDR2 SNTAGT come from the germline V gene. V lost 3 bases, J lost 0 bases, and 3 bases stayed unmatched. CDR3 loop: CASSERQGGSGANVLTF. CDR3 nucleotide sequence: TGTGCCAGCAGTGAGAGACAGGGGGGCTCTGGGGCCAACGTCCTGACTTTC.

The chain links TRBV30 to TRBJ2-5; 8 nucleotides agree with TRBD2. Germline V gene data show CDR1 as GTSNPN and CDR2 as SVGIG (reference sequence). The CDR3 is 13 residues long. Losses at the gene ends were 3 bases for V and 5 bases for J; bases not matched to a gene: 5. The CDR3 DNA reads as TGTGCCTGGAGCCGAGCGGGGGTTGAGACCCAGTACTTC. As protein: CAWSRAGVETQYF.

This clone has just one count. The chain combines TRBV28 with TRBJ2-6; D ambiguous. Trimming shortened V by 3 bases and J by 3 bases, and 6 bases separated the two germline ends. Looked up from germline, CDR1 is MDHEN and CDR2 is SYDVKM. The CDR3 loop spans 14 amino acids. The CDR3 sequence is CASSLPSGANVLTF. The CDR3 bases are TGTGCCAGCAGTTTGCCCAGTGGGGCCAACGTCCTGACTTTC.

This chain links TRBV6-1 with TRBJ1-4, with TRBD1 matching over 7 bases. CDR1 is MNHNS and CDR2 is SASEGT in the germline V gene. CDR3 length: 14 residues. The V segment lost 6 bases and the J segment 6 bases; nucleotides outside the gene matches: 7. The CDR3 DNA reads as TGTGCCAGCAGCAGCTTAGGACAGGATGAAAAACTGTTTTTT. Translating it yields CASSSLGQDEKLFF.

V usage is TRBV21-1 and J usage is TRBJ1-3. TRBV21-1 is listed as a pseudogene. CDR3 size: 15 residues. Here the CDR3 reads CASSPGRYSGNTIYF. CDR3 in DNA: TGTGCCAGCAGCCCCGGACGGTACTCTGGAAACACCATATATTTT.

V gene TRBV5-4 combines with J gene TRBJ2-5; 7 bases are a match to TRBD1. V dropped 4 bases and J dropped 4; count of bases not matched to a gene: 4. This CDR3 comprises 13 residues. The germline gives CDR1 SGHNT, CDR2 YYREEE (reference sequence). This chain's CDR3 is CASSRDRVETQYF. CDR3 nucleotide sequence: TGTGCCAGCAGCCGTGACAGGGTAGAGACCCAGTACTTC.

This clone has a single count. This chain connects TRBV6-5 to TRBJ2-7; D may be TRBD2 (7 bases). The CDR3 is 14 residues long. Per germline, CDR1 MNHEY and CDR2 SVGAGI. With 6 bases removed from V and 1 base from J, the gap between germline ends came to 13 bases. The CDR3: CASRGGGLSYEQYF. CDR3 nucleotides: TGTGCCAGCAGGGGAGGGGGGCTTTCCTACGAGCAGTACTTC.